This passage covers 17 T cell receptor beta chains from one sample sequenced in a study of T cell responses to AZD1222 COVID-19 vaccine. Sequencing was performed with immunoSEQ multiplex PCR; in TCRdb, only in-frame clones are kept and a portion is missing. The sample has 100,000 to 150,000 clones, under 90% seen once. The sample in question was peripheral blood, obtained on day 0 of AZD1222 vaccination. These receptors all come from an adult in good health.

The J gene is TRBJ1-1, the V gene TRBV6-5, with D tentatively TRBD1 (6 bases). The germline V and J ends were trimmed by 5 bases and 1 base, with 8 bases remaining between them. CDR3 length: 13 amino acids. Germline CDR1 and CDR2: MNHEY and SVGAGI. CDR3 sequence reads: CASSQGQNTEAFF. Written as DNA, the CDR3 is TGTGCCAGCAGTCAGGGACAGAACACTGAAGCTTTCTTT.

CDR3 loop: CASSPGGRPNTGELFF. CDR3 nucleotide sequence: TGTGCCAGCAGTCCCGGTGGTCGCCCGAACACCGGGGAGCTGTTTTTT. This chain uses TRBV6-2 or TRBV6-3 with TRBJ2-2; D ambiguous. This CDR3 spans 16 amino acids. The V end was cut by 5 bases, the J end by 0 bases, with 13 bases between. Germline V CDR1 and CDR2: MNHEY, SVGEGT.

V is TRBV30 and J is TRBJ1-1; D not resolved. This CDR3 has 13 residues. With 0 bases removed from V and 1 base from J, the gap between germline ends came to 6 bases. Germline CDR1 and CDR2: GTSNPN and SVGIG (reference sequence). This CDR3 is CAWSVPGNTEAFF. The CDR3 coding sequence is TGTGCCTGGAGTGTACCGGGGAACACTGAAGCTTTCTTT. The complete variable domain, with remaining parts taken from reference TRBV30 and TRBJ1-1, reads SQTIHQWPATLVQPVGSPLSLECTVEGTSNPNLYWYRQAAGRGLQLLFYSVGIGQISSEVPQNLSASRPQDRQFILSSKKLLLSDSGFYLCAWSVPGNTEAFFGQGTRLTVV.

This sequence joins TRBV6-2 or TRBV6-3 and TRBJ1-1, with TRBD1 matching 7 bases. The J segment lost 1 base and the V segment lost 5 bases, leaving 10 bases of the junction unmatched. Germline V CDR1 and CDR2: MNHEY, SVGEGT. The CDR3 has 16 amino acids. CDR3 in DNA: TGTGCCAGCAGTCCCCCTCGACAGGGAACGAACACTGAAGCTTTCTTT. Translated: CASSPPRQGTNTEAFF.

The chain is built from TRBV6-2 or TRBV6-3 and TRBJ1-1; a weak D match, TRBD1 (6 bases). V was shortened by 6 bases and J by 7 bases, with 9 bases between the two germline ends. Looked up from germline, CDR1 is MNHEY and CDR2 is SVGEGT. The CDR3 spans 11 residues. The CDR3 loop is CASSDRYEAFF. The CDR3 coding sequence is TGTGCCAGCAGCGACAGGTATGAAGCTTTCTTT.

This clone was detected a few times. The chain joins TRBV7-2 to TRBJ2-1; TRBD2 matches 7 bases. V shed 3 bases, J shed 4 bases, and the junction held 6 bases outside the gene matches. CDR1 and CDR2 from the germline V gene are SGHTA and FQGNSA. The length of the CDR3 is 15 residues. CDR3 sequence: CASSFDSGSYNEQFF. For the CDR3, the DNA is TGTGCCAGCAGCTTTGATAGCGGGTCGTACAATGAGCAGTTCTTC.

The chain links TRBV11-1 to TRBJ2-2; the D gene is possibly TRBD1 (6 bases). Germline CDR1 is SGHAT and CDR2 is FQDESV (reference sequence). Trimming took 5 bases from V and 2 from J, leaving 12 bases between them. The length of the CDR3 is 15 residues. The CDR3 DNA reads TGTGCCAGCAGCCTGGGACACTCAAACACCGGGGAGCTGTTTTTT. Its protein product is CASSLGHSNTGELFF.

The chain combines TRBV4-3 with TRBJ2-5, with 9 bases fitting TRBD2. The germline gives CDR1 LGHNA, CDR2 YSLEER. Trimming cost V 5 bases and J 6 bases; bases outside gene matches: 13. The CDR3 spans 16 residues. The CDR3 DNA is TGCGCCAGCAGCTCAGCGGTTGCGGGGGGGCCAAAGACCCAGTACTTC. Translation gives CASSSAVAGGPKTQYF.

V usage is TRBV6-6 and J usage is TRBJ1-2; D perhaps matches TRBD1 (5 bases). V lost 6 bases, J lost 2 bases, and 10 bases lay in between. Germline V gene lookup returns CDR1 MNHNY and CDR2 SVGAGI (reference sequence). CDR3 length: 13 residues. This chain's CDR3 is CASRQGENYGYTF. CDR3 in DNA: TGTGCCAGCAGGCAGGGAGAAAACTATGGCTACACCTTC.

The V call is TRBV7-9, the J call TRBJ1-1; D may be TRBD1 (5 bases). V was clipped by 2 bases and J by 1 base, with 8 bases between them. CDR3 length equals 14 residues. CDR1 and CDR2 from the germline V gene are SEHNR and FQNEAQ (reference sequence). DNA for the CDR3: TGTGCCAGCAGCTTATCTCAGGGGAACACTGAAGCTTTCTTT. Its translation: CASSLSQGNTEAFF.

The chain joins TRBV19 to TRBJ1-2; D gene ambiguous. Germline assignment: CDR1 LNHDA and CDR2 SQIVND (reference sequence). The CDR3 is 12 residues long. Trimming shortened V by 6 bases and J by 2 bases, and 7 bases separated the two germline ends. In nucleotides, the CDR3 is TGTGCCAGTAGAAACATGAACTATGGCTACACCTTC. It translates to CASRNMNYGYTF.

This chain connects TRBV5-1 to TRBJ1-2; D is uncertain. Trimming took 0 bases from V and 5 from J, leaving 11 bases between them. There are 14 residues in the CDR3. The germline V gene has CDR1 SGHRS and CDR2 YFSETQ. CDR3 region: CASSLDSGLYGYTF. The CDR3 DNA follows: TGCGCCAGCAGCTTGGACTCCGGCTTATATGGCTACACCTTC.

The V gene is TRBV6-4, the J gene TRBJ1-2; D gene ambiguous. The CDR3 has 15 residues. Germline V gives CDR1 MRHNA, CDR2 SNTAGT. Trimming removed 3 bases from V and 2 bases from J, with 13 bases in between. CDR3 amino acids: CASSEGRTENYGYTF. CDR3 sequence (DNA): TGTGCCAGCAGTGAAGGTAGAACAGAGAACTATGGCTACACCTTC.

The CDR3 DNA sequence: TGTGCCAGCAGTTATGGAGCTCGCCCTAGCACAGATACGCAGTATTTT. Protein product: CASSYGARPSTDTQYF. V and J are TRBV6-6 and TRBJ2-3; D is ambiguous. V was shortened by 3 bases and J by 0 bases, with 13 bases between the two germline ends. CDR1 MNHNY and CDR2 SVGAGI come from the germline V gene (reference sequence). This CDR3 has 16 amino acids.

The genes are TRBV9 and TRBJ2-7, with 11 bases matching TRBD1. V gave up 10 bases and J gave up 2 bases; unmatched junction bases: 20. The germline CDR1 and CDR2 sequences are SGDLS and YYNGEE. This CDR3 has 18 amino acids. The CDR3 DNA reads TGTGCCGTCACGTCCTGGGACAGGGGGTGTCTTACAACCTACGAGCAGTACTTC. It yields the protein CAVTSWDRGCLTTYEQYF.

This clone was picked up a small number of times. The sample carries other DNA sequences with the same CDR3. The chain links TRBV6-2 or TRBV6-3 to TRBJ1-2; no firm D call. CDR3 length: 12 residues. Trimming removed 2 bases at V and 5 bases at J, with 6 bases between. Looked up from germline, CDR1 is MNHEY and CDR2 is SVGEGT. The chain's CDR3 is CASSYRGYGYTF. The CDR3 DNA is TGTGCCAGCAGTTACAGAGGATATGGCTACACCTTC.

This chain links TRBV13 with TRBJ2-1; 8 bases are shared with TRBD2. This CDR3 is built from 16 residues. The germline V gene has CDR1 PRHDT and CDR2 FYEKMQ (reference sequence). With V trimmed by 6 bases and J by 6 bases, 13 bases remained unmatched. CDR3 nucleotides: TGTGCCAGCAGACAGACCGGGGGGGCCGGTATCAATGAGCAGTTCTTC. Encoded protein: CASRQTGGAGINEQFF.